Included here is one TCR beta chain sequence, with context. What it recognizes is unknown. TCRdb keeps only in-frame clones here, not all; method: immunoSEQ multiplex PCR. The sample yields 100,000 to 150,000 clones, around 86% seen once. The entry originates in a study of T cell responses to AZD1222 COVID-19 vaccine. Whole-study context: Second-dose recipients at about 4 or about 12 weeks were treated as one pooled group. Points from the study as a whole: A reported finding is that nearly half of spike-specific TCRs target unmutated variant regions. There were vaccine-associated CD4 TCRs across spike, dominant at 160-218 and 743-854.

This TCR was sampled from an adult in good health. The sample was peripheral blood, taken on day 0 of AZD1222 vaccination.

The CDR3 is CASSLAAEGTEAFF. The CDR3 DNA reads TGCGCCAGCAGCTTGGCCGCTGAAGGGACTGAAGCTTTCTTT. The rearrangement uses TRBV5-1 and TRBJ1-1; D not resolved. The CDR3 sequence is 14 residues long. CDR1 is SGHRS, CDR2 YFSETQ, per germline. V shed 0 bases and J shed 5 bases, with 11 bases lying between them.